This TCR beta chain was documented in a study of OX40 agonist ivuxolimab in advanced cancers. Study outcomes and limitations: The specificity for antigen of the expanded peripheral T cells was not determined.

As concerns this clone: The antigen is unknown.

TCRdb's table, derived via immunoSEQ multiplex PCR, lists solely in-frame clones and lacks some. The sample consists of approximately 50,000 clones, 70% to 90% of them appearing once. The trim removed 6 bases at V and 0 bases at J, leaving 10 bases unmatched. Germline values: CDR1 KGHSH, CDR2 LQKENI. CDR3 length: 16 amino acids. Sequenced material: CD4+ or CD8+ T cells sorted from blood, taken in a trial of the OX40 agonist ivuxolimab. The source of this sequence is an adult with an advanced solid tumor such as melanoma, head and neck, liver or kidney cancer. The V call is TRBV18, the J call TRBJ1-1; 7 bases align to TRBD1. The CDR3 coding sequence is TGTGCCAGCTCCCGACCGGGACAGCCGATGAACACTGAAGCTTTCTTT. Protein: CASSRPGQPMNTEAFF. The full variable domain, rest sourced from reference TRBV18 and TRBJ1-1, is NAGVMQNPRHLVRRRGQEARLRCSPMKGHSHVYWYRQLPEEGLKFMVYLQKENIIDESGMPKERFSAEFPKEGPSILRIQQVVRGDSAAYFCASSRPGQPMNTEAFFGQGTRLTVV.